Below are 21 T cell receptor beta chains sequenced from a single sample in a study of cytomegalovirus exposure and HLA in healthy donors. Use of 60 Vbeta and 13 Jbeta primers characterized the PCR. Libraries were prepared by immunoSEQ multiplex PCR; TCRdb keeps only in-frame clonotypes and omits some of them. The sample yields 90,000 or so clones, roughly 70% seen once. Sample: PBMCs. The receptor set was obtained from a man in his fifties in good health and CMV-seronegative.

The CDR3 reads CATSRARGLARREQFF. CDR3 in DNA: TGTGCCACCAGCAGAGCTAGGGGACTAGCGAGGCGGGAGCAGTTCTTC. The chain couples TRBV15 to TRBJ2-1; 10 bases fit TRBD2. V trimming: 1 base; J trimming: 10 bases; junction bases outside the gene matches: 10. This CDR3 is built from 16 residues. The V gene's germline CDR1 is LNHNV and CDR2 YYDKDF (reference sequence).

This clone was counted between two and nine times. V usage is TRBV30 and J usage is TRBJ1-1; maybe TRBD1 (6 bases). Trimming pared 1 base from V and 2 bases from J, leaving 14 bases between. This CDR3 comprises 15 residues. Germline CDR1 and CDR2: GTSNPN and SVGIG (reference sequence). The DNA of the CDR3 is TGTGCCTGGAGTGCGGGACATCCCCTTAACACTGAAGCTTTCTTT. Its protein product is CAWSAGHPLNTEAFF.

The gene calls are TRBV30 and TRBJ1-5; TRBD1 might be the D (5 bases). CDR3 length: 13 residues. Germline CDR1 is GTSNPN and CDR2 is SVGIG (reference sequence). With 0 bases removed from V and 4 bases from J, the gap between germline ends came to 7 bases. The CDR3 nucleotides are TGTGCCTGGAGTGTAGACAGTAATCAGCCCCAGCATTTT. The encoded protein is CAWSVDSNQPQHF.

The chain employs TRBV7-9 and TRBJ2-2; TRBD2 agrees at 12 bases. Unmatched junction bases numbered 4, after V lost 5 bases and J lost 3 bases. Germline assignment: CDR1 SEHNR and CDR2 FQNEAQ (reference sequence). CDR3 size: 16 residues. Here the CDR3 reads CASSLRLAGDTGELFF. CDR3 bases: TGTGCCAGCAGCCTACGACTAGCGGGGGACACCGGGGAGCTGTTTTTT.

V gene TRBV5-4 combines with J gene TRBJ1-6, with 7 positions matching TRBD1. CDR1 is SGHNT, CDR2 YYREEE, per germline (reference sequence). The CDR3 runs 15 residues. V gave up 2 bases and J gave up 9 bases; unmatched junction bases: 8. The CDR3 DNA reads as TGTGCCAGCAGCTTTTCACGGGACAGAGGTTCACCCCTCCACTTT. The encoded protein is CASSFSRDRGSPLHF.

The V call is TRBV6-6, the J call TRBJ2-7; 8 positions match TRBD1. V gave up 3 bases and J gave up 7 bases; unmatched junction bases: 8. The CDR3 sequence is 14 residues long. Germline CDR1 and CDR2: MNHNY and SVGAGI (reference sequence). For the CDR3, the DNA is TGTGCCAGCAGTTATGGGCAGGGGGCGCGTGAGCAGTACGTC. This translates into CASSYGQGAREQYV.

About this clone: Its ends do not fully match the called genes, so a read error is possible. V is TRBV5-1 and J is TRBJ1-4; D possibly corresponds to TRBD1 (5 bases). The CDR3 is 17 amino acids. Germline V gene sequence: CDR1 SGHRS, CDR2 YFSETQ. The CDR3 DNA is TGCGTCAGCAGCTTGGGTGGTACAGGATCAACTAATGAAAAACTGTTTTTT. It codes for CVSSLGGTGSTNEKLFF.

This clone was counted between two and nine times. The CDR3 loop reads CASSSTGVTEAFF. In DNA form, the CDR3 reads TGTGCCAGCAGCTCGACAGGGGTCACTGAAGCTTTCTTT. This chain connects TRBV7-3 to TRBJ1-1; 8 nucleotides align to TRBD1. This CDR3 region has 13 residues. Per the germline V gene, CDR1 is SGHTA and CDR2 is FQGTGA. With V trimmed by 4 bases and J by 4 bases, 2 bases remained unmatched.

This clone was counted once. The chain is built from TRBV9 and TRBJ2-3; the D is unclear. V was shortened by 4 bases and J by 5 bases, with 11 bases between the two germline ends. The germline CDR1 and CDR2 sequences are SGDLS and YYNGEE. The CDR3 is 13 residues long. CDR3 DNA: TGTGCCAGCAGCCCTCCCAATAGAGATACGCAGTATTTT. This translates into CASSPPNRDTQYF.

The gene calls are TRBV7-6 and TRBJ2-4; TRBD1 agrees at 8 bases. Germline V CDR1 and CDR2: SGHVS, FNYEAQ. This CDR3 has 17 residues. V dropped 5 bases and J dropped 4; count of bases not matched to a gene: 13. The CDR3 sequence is CASSPIPPDRGKNIQYF. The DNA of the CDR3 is TGTGCCAGCAGCCCAATACCCCCCGACAGGGGTAAAAACATTCAGTACTTC.

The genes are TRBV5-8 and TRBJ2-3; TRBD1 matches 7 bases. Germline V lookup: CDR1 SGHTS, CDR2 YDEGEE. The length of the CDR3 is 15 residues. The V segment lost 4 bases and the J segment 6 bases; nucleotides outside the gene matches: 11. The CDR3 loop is CASSLGQATGDTQYF. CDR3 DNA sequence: TGTGCCAGCAGCCTCGGACAGGCTACGGGTGATACGCAGTATTTT. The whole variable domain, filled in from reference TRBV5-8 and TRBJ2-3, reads EAGVTQSPTHLIKTRGQQATLRCSPISGHTSVYWYQQALGLGLQFLLWYDEGEERNRGNFPPRFSGRQFPNYSSELNVNALELEDSALYLCASSLGQATGDTQYFGPGTRLTVL.

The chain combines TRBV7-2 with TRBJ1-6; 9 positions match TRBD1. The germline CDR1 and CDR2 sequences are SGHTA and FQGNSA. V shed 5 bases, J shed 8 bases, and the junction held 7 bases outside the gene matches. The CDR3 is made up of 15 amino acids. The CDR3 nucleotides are TGTGCCAGCAGCACAAGGACAGGGGCTGATTCACCCCTCCACTTT. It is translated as CASSTRTGADSPLHF.

CDR3 residues: CASSYNRDSYEQYF. The CDR3, as DNA: TGTGCCAGCAGTTACAACAGGGACTCCTACGAGCAGTACTTC. The chain recombines TRBV6-5 with TRBJ2-7, with a possible D match to TRBD1 (6 bases). The CDR3 runs to 14 residues. Trimming removed 2 bases from V and 0 bases from J, with 8 bases in between. CDR1 is MNHEY, CDR2 SVGAGI, per germline.

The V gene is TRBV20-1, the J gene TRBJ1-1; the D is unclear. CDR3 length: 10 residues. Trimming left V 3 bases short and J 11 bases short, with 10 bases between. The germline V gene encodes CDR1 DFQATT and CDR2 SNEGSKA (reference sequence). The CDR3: CSASRFYAFF. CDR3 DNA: TGCAGTGCTAGCAGGTTCTATGCTTTCTTT.

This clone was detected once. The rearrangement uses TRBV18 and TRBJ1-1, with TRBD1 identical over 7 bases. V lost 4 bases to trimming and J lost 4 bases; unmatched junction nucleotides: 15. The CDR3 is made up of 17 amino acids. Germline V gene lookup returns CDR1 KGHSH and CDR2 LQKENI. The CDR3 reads CASSRGVRQGGSTEAFF. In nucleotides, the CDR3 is TGTGCCAGCTCACGGGGGGTACGACAGGGAGGATCCACTGAAGCTTTCTTT.

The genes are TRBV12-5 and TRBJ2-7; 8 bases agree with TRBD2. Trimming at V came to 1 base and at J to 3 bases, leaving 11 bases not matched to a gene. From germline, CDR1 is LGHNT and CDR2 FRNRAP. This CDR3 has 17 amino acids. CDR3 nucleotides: TGTGCTAGTGGTTTGGAGTCCGGCGGGAGGACCTTCTACGAGCAGTACGTC. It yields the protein CASGLESGGRTFYEQYV.

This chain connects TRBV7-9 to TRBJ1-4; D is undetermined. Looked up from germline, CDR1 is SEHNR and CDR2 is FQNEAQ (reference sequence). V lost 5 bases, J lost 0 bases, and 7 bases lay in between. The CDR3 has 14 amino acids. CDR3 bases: TGTGCCAGCAGCCTCAGTGCAACTAATGAAAAACTGTTTTTT. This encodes CASSLSATNEKLFF.

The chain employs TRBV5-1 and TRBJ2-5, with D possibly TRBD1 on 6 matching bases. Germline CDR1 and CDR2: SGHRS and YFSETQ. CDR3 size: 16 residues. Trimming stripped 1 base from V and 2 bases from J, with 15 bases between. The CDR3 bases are TGCGCCAGCAGCTTGTCCTCAGGGACATCACAAGAGACCCAGTACTTC. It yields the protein CASSLSSGTSQETQYF.

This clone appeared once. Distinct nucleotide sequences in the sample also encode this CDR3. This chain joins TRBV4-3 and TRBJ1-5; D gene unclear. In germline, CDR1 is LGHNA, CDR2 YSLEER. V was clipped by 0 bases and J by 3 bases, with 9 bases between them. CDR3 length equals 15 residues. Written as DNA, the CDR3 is TGCGCCAGCAGCCAAGATCGTGCAGTCAATCAGCCCCAGCATTTT. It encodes CASSQDRAVNQPQHF.

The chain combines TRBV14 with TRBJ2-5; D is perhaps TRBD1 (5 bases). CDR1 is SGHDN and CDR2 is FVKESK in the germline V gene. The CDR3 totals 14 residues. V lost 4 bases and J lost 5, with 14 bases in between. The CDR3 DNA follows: TGTGCCAGCAGCCGAGATCAGGGTTACGAGACCCAGTACTTC. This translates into CASSRDQGYETQYF.

The CDR3 coding sequence is TGTGCCAGCAGTTACTCGCCCCTCGGTGGTACGCAGTATTTT. It codes for CASSYSPLGGTQYF. This chain joins TRBV6-5 and TRBJ2-3; unclear D gene. V dropped 0 bases and J dropped 8 bases, with 12 bases sitting between them. Germline V gene data show CDR1 as MNHEY and CDR2 as SVGAGI. This CDR3 spans 14 amino acids.